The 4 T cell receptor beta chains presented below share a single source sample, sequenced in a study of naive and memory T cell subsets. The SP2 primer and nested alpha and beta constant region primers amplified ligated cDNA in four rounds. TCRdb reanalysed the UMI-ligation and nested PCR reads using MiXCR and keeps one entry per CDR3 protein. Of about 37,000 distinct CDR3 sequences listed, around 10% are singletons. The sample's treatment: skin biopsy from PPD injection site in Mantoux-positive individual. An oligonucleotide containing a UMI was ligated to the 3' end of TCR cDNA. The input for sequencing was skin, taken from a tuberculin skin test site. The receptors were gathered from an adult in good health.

The CDR3 DNA sequence: TGTGCCAGCAGCTTGGGTGGGCCGCGGGACACTGAAGCTTTCTTT. Amino acids: CASSLGGPRDTEAFF. The chain links TRBV5-4 to TRBJ1-1; D ambiguous. The CDR3 totals 15 residues. Germline values: CDR1 SGHNT, CDR2 YYREEE (reference sequence). V lost 0 bases and J lost 3, with 12 bases in between.

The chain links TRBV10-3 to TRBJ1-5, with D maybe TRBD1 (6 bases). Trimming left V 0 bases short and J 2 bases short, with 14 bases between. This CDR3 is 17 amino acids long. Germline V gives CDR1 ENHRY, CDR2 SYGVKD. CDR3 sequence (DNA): TGTGCCATCAGTGAGTCGGGCGGGGGGCCTGGCAATCAGCCCCAGCATTTT. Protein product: CAISESGGGPGNQPQHF.

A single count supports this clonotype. In DNA, the CDR3 is TGTGCCATCACTCACGGGACAGGCGCTTCCTACGAGCAGTACTTC. Residues: CAITHGTGASYEQYF. The genes are TRBV10-3 and TRBJ2-7, with 8 bases matching TRBD1. The CDR3 loop spans 15 amino acids. V was clipped by 7 bases and J by 1 base; unmatched bases: 9. Per the germline V gene, CDR1 is ENHRY and CDR2 is SYGVKD.

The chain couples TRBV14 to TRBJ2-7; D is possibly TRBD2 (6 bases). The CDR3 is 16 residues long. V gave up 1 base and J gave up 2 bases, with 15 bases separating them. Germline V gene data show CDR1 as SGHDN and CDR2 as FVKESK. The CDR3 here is CASSQVLSTSTYEQYF. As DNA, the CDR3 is TGTGCCAGCAGCCAAGTTCTATCTACTAGCACCTACGAGCAGTACTTC.